The rows below give T cell receptor beta chains drawn from one sample of a study of cytomegalovirus exposure and HLA in healthy donors. The repertoire was sequenced with immunoSEQ multiplex PCR; TCRdb's copy has only in-frame clones and lacks some. The repertoire holds around 130,000 clones, with about 78% as singletons. Sequenced material: PBMCs. These receptors came from a human donor in good health. CDR3s include the opening cysteine and the closing phenylalanine or tryptophan. The order of the fields is D gene, J gene, clone size, CDR3 length, V gene, CDR3 protein, CDR3 DNA. The D gene is left open where the match is weak. Where a row states a size, it is once, few, many or the class of an expanded clone; other rows omit it.

TRBD1 TRBJ2-3 . 15 TRBV28 CASSGRTGGGYTQYF TGTGCCAGCAGTGGCCGGACAGGGGGTGGGTATACGCAGTATTTT
. TRBJ2-3 . 17 TRBV9 CASSVGSAGANTDTQYF TGTGCCAGCAGCGTAGGTTCTGCGGGGGCCAACACAGATACGCAGTATTTT
. TRBJ2-7 . 13 TRBV28 CASSPTAGNEQYF TGTGCCAGCAGCCCAACGGCAGGGAACGAGCAGTACTTC
. TRBJ2-1 . 12 TRBV30 CAWRARGREQFF TGTGCCTGGAGGGCCCGGGGTCGAGAGCAGTTCTTC
TRBD2 TRBJ2-7 few 13 TRBV7-3 CASSRDVLAEQYF TGTGCCAGCAGCCGAGATGTCCTAGCGGAACAGTACTTC
. TRBJ1-1 . 17 TRBV21-1 CASSRHLGAPMNTEAFF TGTGCCAGCAGCCGGCATTTGGGGGCGCCAATGAACACTGAAGCTTTCTTT
. TRBJ2-3 few 16 TRBV7-2 CASSLGWARGVDTQYF TGTGCCAGCAGCTTAGGATGGGCCAGGGGTGTAGATACGCAGTATTTT
. TRBJ2-3 once 13 TRBV5-1 CASSSQNTDTQYF TGCGCCAGCAGCTCACAGAACACAGATACGCAGTATTTT
. TRBJ1-4 . 15 TRBV11-2 CASSSGITTNEKLFF TGTGCCAGCAGCTCCGGGATTACAACTAATGAAAAACTGTTTTTT
. TRBJ2-3 . 16 TRBV7-3 CASSSPPGLITDTQYF TGTGCCAGCAGCTCCCCACCCGGACTAATCACAGATACGCAGTATTTT
. TRBJ2-2 . 17 TRBV15 CATRDSQGGRFTGELFF TGTGCCACCAGAGATAGCCAGGGGGGTCGGTTCACCGGGGAGCTGTTTTTT
TRBD2 TRBJ2-3 . 16 TRBV5-4 CASSPWTSGGTDTQYF TGTGCCAGCAGCCCCTGGACTAGCGGGGGCACAGATACGCAGTATTTT
TRBD1 TRBJ1-2 . 15 TRBV4-3 CASSQDLVQGAFYTF TGCGCCAGCAGCCAAGATCTAGTCCAGGGGGCCTTCTACACCTTC
TRBD2 TRBJ2-5 . 15 TRBV7-2 CASNPTSGGSETQYF TGTGCCAGCAACCCGACTAGCGGGGGGTCTGAGACCCAGTACTTC
TRBD2 TRBJ2-2 once 15 TRBV5-1 CASSLAGGPGGELFF TGCGCCAGCAGCTTAGCGGGAGGGCCTGGCGGGGAGCTGTTTTTT
. TRBJ1-5 . 13 TRBV7-9 CASSPGYAEPQHF TGTGCCAGCAGCCCGGGATACGCGGAGCCCCAGCATTTT
TRBD2 TRBJ2-1 . 15 TRBV28 CASSGSGISYNEQFF TGTGCCAGCAGCGGTAGCGGGATCTCCTACAATGAGCAGTTCTTC
. TRBJ2-2 . 17 TRBV12-1 CASSPIAPTPPTGELFF TGTGCCAGCAGCCCCATAGCGCCAACACCCCCCACCGGGGAGCTGTTTTTT
. TRBJ2-7 . 16 TRBV28 CASRWTRAGQSYEQYF TGTGCCAGCAGGTGGACTCGGGCGGGACAGTCCTACGAGCAGTACTTC
TRBD2 TRBJ2-7 . 16 TRBV29-1 CSVVGLAEKSSYEQYF TGCAGCGTTGTGGGGCTAGCGGAAAAGTCCTCCTACGAGCAGTACTTC
. TRBJ1-1 . 14 TRBV4-1 CASSLQHMNTEAFF TGCGCCAGCAGCCTACAGCACATGAACACTGAAGCTTTCTTT
. TRBJ2-7 . 14 TRBV19 CASSIRTESYEQYF TGTGCCAGTAGTATCCGGACAGAGTCCTACGAGCAGTACTTC
. TRBJ1-5 . 14 TRBV5-1 CASSLVSGNQPQHF TGCGCCAGCAGCTTGGTATCGGGGAATCAGCCCCAGCATTTT
. TRBJ1-2 . 15 TRBV30 CAWREFRVLYAGYTF TGTGCCTGGAGAGAATTCAGGGTTCTCTATGCTGGCTACACCTTC
. TRBJ2-4 . 12 TRBV2 CASSEQFNIQYF TGTGCCAGCAGTGAACAGTTTAACATTCAGTACTTC
TRBD1 TRBJ1-4 . 15 TRBV9 CASSVLGQENEKLFF TGTGCCAGCAGCGTCTTGGGACAGGAAAATGAAAAACTGTTTTTT
TRBD2 TRBJ2-1 . 17 TRBV28 CASSRSRLAGGGNEQFF TGTGCCAGCAGTCGGTCCCGACTAGCGGGAGGGGGCAATGAGCAGTTCTTC
TRBD2 TRBJ2-1 . 15 TRBV7-3 CASSTSGGPYNEQFF TGTGCCAGCAGCACAAGCGGGGGGCCCTACAATGAGCAGTTCTTC
TRBD1 TRBJ1-2 . 13 TRBV6-4 CASRGTGLSGYTF TGTGCCAGCAGGGGGACAGGGTTAAGCGGCTACACCTTC
. TRBJ2-7 . 13 TRBV6-1 CASAGASYYEQYF TGTGCCAGCGCAGGGGCCTCGTACTACGAGCAGTACTTC
TRBD1 TRBJ1-1 . 14 TRBV11-2 CASSVITGGIEAFF TGTGCCAGCAGCGTAATTACAGGGGGCATAGAGGCTTTCTTT
TRBD1 TRBJ1-3 . 14 TRBV19 CASSPGTGRNTIYF TGTGCCAGTAGTCCGGGGACAGGCCGAAACACCATATATTTT
TRBD1 TRBJ2-6 few 18 TRBV25-1 CASSDSAGGTSGANVLTF TGTGCCAGCAGTGATTCCGCAGGGGGAACCTCTGGGGCCAACGTCCTGACTTTC
. TRBJ1-3 . 16 TRBV4-2 CASSQGRAVTGNTIYF TGTGCCAGCAGCCAAGGTCGTGCGGTCACAGGAAACACCATATATTTT
TRBD1 TRBJ2-7 . 15 TRBV6-1 CASRAPDRVIGEQYF TGTGCCAGCAGGGCCCCAGACAGGGTAATTGGGGAGCAGTACTTC
TRBD2 TRBJ2-5 . 14 TRBV10-3 CAISPTSGVETQYF TGTGCCATCAGCCCGACTAGCGGGGTTGAGACCCAGTACTTC
. TRBJ1-6 . 15 TRBV5-1 CASSDTGTSNSPLHF TGCGCCAGCAGCGATACCGGGACATCGAATTCACCCCTCCACTTT
TRBD1 TRBJ1-5 . 16 TRBV7-9 CASSLAGGPGNQPQHF TGTGCCAGCAGCTTAGCAGGGGGCCCGGGCAATCAGCCCCAGCATTTT
TRBD1 TRBJ2-1 . 14 TRBV27 CASSLWGQYNEQFF TGTGCCAGCAGTTTGTGGGGACAGTACAATGAGCAGTTCTTC
. TRBJ2-7 . 12 TRBV6-1 CASSQAHYEQYF TGTGCCAGCTCACAGGCACACTACGAGCAGTACTTC
. TRBJ2-3 . 17 TRBV4-2 CASSQELGEGRRDTQYF TGTGCCAGCAGCCAAGAGTTGGGCGAGGGCAGAAGAGATACGCAGTATTTT
TRBD1 TRBJ2-7 . 16 TRBV5-4 CASSPTGTGGLYEQYF TGTGCCAGCAGCCCAACCGGGACAGGGGGCCTCTACGAGCAGTACTTC
. TRBJ1-3 . 15 TRBV7-2 CASTRDLTSGNTIYF TGTGCCAGCACCAGGGACTTGACCTCTGGAAACACCATATATTTT
TRBD1 TRBJ1-2 . 15 TRBV28 CASSLGTGPVYGYTF TGTGCCAGCAGTTTGGGGACAGGCCCTGTCTATGGCTACACCTTC
TRBD1 TRBJ1-2 . 14 TRBV5-5 CASSLEQGNYGYTF TGTGCCAGCAGCTTGGAACAGGGGAACTATGGCTACACCTTC
TRBD1 TRBJ2-4 . 16 TRBV7-7 CASSYQQGAAKNIQYF TGTGCTAGCAGCTATCAACAGGGGGCGGCCAAAAACATTCAGTACTTC